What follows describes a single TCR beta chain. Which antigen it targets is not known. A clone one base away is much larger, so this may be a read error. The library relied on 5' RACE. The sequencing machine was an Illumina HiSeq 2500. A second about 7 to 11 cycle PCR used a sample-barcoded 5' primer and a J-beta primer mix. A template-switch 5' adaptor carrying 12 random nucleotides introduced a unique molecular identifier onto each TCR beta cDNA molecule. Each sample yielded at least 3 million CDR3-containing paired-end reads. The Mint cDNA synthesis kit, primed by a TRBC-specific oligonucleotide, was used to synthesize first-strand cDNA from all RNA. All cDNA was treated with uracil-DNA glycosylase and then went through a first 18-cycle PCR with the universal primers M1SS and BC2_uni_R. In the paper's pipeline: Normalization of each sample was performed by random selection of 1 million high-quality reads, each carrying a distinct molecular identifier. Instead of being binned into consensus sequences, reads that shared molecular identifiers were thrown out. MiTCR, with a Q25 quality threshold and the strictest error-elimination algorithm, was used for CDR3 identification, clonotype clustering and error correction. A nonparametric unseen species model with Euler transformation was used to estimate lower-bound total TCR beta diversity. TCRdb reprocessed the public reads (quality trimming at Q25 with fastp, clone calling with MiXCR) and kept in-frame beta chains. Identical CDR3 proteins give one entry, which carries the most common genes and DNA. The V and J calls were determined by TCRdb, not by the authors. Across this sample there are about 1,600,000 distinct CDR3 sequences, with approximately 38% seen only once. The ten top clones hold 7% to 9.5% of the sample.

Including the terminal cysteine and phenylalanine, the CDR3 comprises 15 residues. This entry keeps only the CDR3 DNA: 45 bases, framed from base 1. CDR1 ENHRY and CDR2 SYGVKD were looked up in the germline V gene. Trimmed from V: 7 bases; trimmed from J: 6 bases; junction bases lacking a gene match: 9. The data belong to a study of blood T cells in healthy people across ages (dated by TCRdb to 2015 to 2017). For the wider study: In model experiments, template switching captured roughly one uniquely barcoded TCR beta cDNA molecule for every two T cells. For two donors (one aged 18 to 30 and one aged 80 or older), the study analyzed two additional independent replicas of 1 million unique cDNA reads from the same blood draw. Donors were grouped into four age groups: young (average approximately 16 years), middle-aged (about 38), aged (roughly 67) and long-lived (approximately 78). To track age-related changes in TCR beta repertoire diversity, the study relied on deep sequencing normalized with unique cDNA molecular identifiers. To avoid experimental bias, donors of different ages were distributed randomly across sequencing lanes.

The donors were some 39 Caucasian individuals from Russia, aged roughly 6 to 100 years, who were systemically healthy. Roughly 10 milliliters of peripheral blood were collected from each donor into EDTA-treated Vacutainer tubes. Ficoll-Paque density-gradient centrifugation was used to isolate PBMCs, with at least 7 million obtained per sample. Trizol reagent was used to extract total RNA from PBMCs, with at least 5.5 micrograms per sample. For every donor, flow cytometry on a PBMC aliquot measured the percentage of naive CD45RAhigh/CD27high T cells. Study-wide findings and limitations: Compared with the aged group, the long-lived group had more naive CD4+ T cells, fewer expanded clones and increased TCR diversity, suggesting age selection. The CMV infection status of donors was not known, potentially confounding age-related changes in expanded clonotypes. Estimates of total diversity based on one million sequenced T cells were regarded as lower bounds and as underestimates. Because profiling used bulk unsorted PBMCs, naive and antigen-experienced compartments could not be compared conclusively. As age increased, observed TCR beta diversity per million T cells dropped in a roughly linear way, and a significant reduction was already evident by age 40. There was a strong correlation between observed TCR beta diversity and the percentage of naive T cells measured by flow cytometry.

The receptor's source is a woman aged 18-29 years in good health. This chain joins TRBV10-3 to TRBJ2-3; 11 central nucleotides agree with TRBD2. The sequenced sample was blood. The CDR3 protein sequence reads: CAINRGTSGEDTQYF. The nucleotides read TGTGCCATCAACCGCGGGACTAGCGGCGAGGATACGCAGTATTTT.